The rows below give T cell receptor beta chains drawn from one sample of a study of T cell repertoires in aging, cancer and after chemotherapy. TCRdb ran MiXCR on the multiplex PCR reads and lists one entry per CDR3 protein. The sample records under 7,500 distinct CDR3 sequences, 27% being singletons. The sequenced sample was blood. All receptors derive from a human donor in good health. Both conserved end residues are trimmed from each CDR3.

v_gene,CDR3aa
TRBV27,ASSSTPGPPYEQY
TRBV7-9,ASSPEFRELSYNEQF
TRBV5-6,ASSARYAAGLPASNEQF
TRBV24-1,ATSGGGGDTQY
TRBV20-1,SAYSPGQGKNEQY
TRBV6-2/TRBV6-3,ASSYYTRGPRTNEKLF
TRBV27,ASSVQGQSNQPQH
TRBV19,ASSSLRGTDTQY
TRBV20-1,SARLPRGAKTEAF
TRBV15,ATSRNQGTQY
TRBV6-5,ASSSDVRSGGYT
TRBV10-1,ASSESGRNEQF
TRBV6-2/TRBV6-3,ASIMLSTEQAF
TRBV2,ASSEAEQRYSPLH
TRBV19,ASSISASGANVLT
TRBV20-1,SALGPSGRGETQY
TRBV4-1,ASSRVGTVNTGELF
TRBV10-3,AISRTNSGTDTQY
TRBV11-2,ASSLDDREAF
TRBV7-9,ASSPPFWAGSSTDTQY
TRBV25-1,ASSGYYNEQF
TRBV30,AWSLSVNSPLH
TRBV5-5,ASSLAQGPNYGYT
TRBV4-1,ASSQSPGTFFGGTEAF
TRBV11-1,ASSPGTGKETQY
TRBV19,ASSRVPNYGYT
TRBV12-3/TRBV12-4,ASRGTDTQY
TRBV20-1,SATSGRVPGELF
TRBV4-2,ASSLFAGAVTDTQY
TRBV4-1,ASSQDYNQPQH
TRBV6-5,ASSAQGYEQY
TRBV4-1,ASSQVRGGETQY
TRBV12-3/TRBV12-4,ASGPGTSGTGELF
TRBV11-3,ASSRLAGTYNEQF
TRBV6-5,ASSEGTGRDNNQPQH
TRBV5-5,ASSLSRGTDRDEQF
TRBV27,ASSLVSAGGPYEQY
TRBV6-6,ASSYSRLQGNTEAF